Included here is one T cell receptor (beta chain) sequence, with context. Antigen unknown. This entry belongs to a study of cytomegalovirus exposure and HLA in healthy donors. Whole-study findings and limits: Cytomegalovirus-associated TCR beta chains were listed, numbering under 200. Sequencing had likely introduced a cluster of highly shared sequence variants as an artifact. It was only CMV serostatus that was available as immune exposure information.

This CDR3 spans 13 amino acids. Germline V gene data show CDR1 as SNHLY and CDR2 as FYNNEI. With 5 bases removed from V and 4 bases from J, the gap between germline ends came to 8 bases. Use of 60 Vbeta and 13 Jbeta primers characterized the PCR. Sequenced by immunoSEQ multiplex PCR; TCRdb stores in-frame clones only, minus some. Of 150,000 to 200,000 clones listed, over 60% are singletons. This rearrangement joins TRBV2 to TRBJ2-2; weak D call: TRBD1 (5 bases). The material sequenced was PBMCs. The sequence derives from a woman aged 45 to 65 in good health and CMV-seropositive. CDR3 DNA: TGTGCCAGCAGTCCACAGGTCACCGGGGAGCTGTTTTTT. Translation: CASSPQVTGELFF.